The T cell receptor (beta chain) described here comes from a study of blood T cells in healthy people across ages (dated by TCRdb to between 2015 and 2017). Broadly, across the study: In model experiments, roughly one uniquely barcoded TCR beta cDNA molecule per two T cells was captured by template switching. To avoid experimental bias, donors of different ages were spread randomly across the sequencing lanes. The study measured age-related changes in TCR beta repertoire diversity using deep sequencing normalized with unique cDNA molecular identifiers. The study analyzed two additional independent replicas of 1 million unique cDNA reads from the same blood draw for two donors, one aged 18 to 29 and one aged 80 or older. Donors were grouped into four age groups: young (average roughly 17 years), middle-aged (around 39), aged (roughly 67) and long-lived (82).

The sample holds a few counts of this clonotype. Its binding antigen is unknown. No base-level quality is on record; no much larger clone is a single base apart. Donors were a few dozen systemically healthy Caucasian individuals from Russia aged roughly 6 to 90 years. Around 10 milliliters of peripheral blood were collected from each donor into EDTA-treated Vacutainer tubes. Ficoll-Paque density-gradient centrifugation was used to isolate PBMCs, with at least 7 million per sample. Trizol reagent was used to extract total RNA from PBMCs, with at least 5.5 micrograms per sample. The percentages of naive CD45RAhigh/CD27high T cells were determined by flow cytometry on a PBMC aliquot from every donor. The method was 5' RACE. The sequencer listed for this sample is Illumina HiSeq 2500. A second PCR of roughly 7 to 11 cycles was run with a J-beta primer mix and a sample-barcoded 5' primer. A template-switch 5' adaptor carrying 12 random nucleotides introduced a unique molecular identifier onto each TCR beta cDNA molecule. Each sample yielded at least 2.5 million CDR3-containing paired-end reads. All of the RNA was converted into first-strand cDNA using the Mint cDNA synthesis kit, with a TRBC-specific oligonucleotide serving as the primer. Following uracil-DNA glycosylase treatment, a first 18-cycle PCR with universal primers M1SS and BC2_uni_R was performed on all cDNA. The paper's processing steps were these. For normalization, 1 million high-quality reads, each with a distinct molecular identifier, were randomly selected from each sample. Instead of being binned into consensus sequences, reads that shared molecular identifiers were thrown out. CDR3 identification, clonotype clustering and error correction used MiTCR with a Q25 quality threshold and the strictest error-elimination algorithm. A nonparametric unseen species model with Euler transformation was used to estimate a lower bound on total TCR beta diversity. In-frame beta chains were kept once TCRdb had trimmed the public reads at Q25 with fastp and called clones with MiXCR. Here each entry gathers all rows of one CDR3 protein and keeps the most common genes and DNA. TCRdb's processing, not the authors' own work, is the source of the V and J calls. Within this sample are roughly 800,000 distinct CDR3 sequences, with about 36% of them counted one time only. Jointly, the top ten make up over 10% of the sample.

V was cut back by 1 base and J by 6 bases, leaving a gap of 13 bases between them. The germline V gene gives CDR1 as SGHTA and CDR2 as FQGNSA. The CDR3 sequence holds 15 residues, the cysteine and phenylalanine included. Here the CDR3 DNA is all that survives: 45 bases in frame from base 1. Findings and caveats that apply to the study as a whole: Because donor CMV infection status was unknown, age-related changes in expanded clonotypes were potentially confounded. As age increased, observed TCR beta diversity per million T cells dropped in a roughly linear way, and a significant reduction was already evident by age about 40. Because profiling used bulk unsorted PBMCs, naive and antigen-experienced compartments could not be compared conclusively. Observed TCR beta diversity correlated strongly with the percentage of naive T cells measured by flow cytometry. Estimates of total diversity based on one million sequenced T cells were regarded as lower bounds and as underestimates. Compared with the aged group, the long-lived group had more naive CD4+ T cells, fewer expanded clones and increased TCR diversity, suggesting age selection.

The source material was blood. The chain is made from TRBV7-2 and TRBJ2-1; the D segment might be TRBD1 or TRBD2, since each matches 6 bases. The TCR sequence derives from a man aged 18-30 years in good health. Here the CDR3 is given as CASSLGGAQANEQFF. The sequence in DNA is TGTGCCAGCAGCTTAGGGGGGGCCCAGGCCAATGAGCAGTTCTTC.